One sample yielded the 5 T cell receptor beta chains listed below, sequenced in a study of shared clonotypes between healthy human individuals. Naivety among CD8 cells was defined by CD45RO negativity and positive CCR7 selection, thereby excluding terminally differentiated effector memory CD45RA+ cells. This table comes from immunoSEQ multiplex PCR, and its TCRdb copy is limited to in-frame clones, with some not included. This table holds about 2 million clones, over 85% found once. Material: naive CD8+ T cells sorted from blood. The receptors stem from a man in his late teens or twenties in good health.

CDR3 nucleotides: TGTGCCAGAAGCTTAGTTTTTGGCCAGGCGACCTACGAGCAGTACTTC. Encoded protein: CARSLVFGQATYEQYF. The J gene is TRBJ2-7, the V gene TRBV7-5; the D call in the table, TRBD1, was not verified against the DNA. TRBV7-5 is a listed pseudogene. This CDR3 spans 16 amino acids.

The CDR3 spells CASSYWGAKDGYTF. CDR3 DNA: TGTGCCAGCAGTTACTGGGGGGCGAAGGATGGCTACACCTTC. The chain joins TRBV6-5 to TRBJ1-2; tentative D call: TRBD1 (6 bases). The length of the CDR3 is 14 residues. V lost 1 base and J lost 6, with 12 bases in between. Germline V gene data show CDR1 as MNHEY and CDR2 as SVGAGI.

As DNA, the CDR3 is TGCGCCAGCAGCTTGTGGGGTCCTGCCTACGAGCAGTACTTC. Translation gives CASSLWGPAYEQYF. This chain uses TRBV5-1 with TRBJ2-7, with D hard to call. The CDR3 length is 14 residues. The V and J ends lost 1 base and 2 bases respectively, with 10 bases between them. Germline V CDR1 and CDR2: SGHRS, YFSETQ.

The J gene is TRBJ2-3, the V gene TRBV27, with a tentative D call TRBD1 (5 bases). V was shortened by 4 bases and J by 3 bases, with 11 bases between the two germline ends. Germline V gene data show CDR1 as MNHEY and CDR2 as SMNVEV (reference sequence). CDR3 size: 14 residues. As DNA, the CDR3 is TGTGCCAGCAGTTCTGGACACTTAACAGATACGCAGTATTTT. This translates into CASSSGHLTDTQYF.

J is TRBJ1-5 and V is TRBV5-8, with unresolved D. Trimming stripped 0 bases from V and 0 bases from J, with 7 bases between. The CDR3 consists of 15 residues. CDR1 SGHTS and CDR2 YDEGEE come from the germline V gene. CDR3 amino acids: CASSLEVYSNQPQHF. The CDR3 DNA reads as TGTGCCAGCAGCTTGGAGGTGTATAGCAATCAGCCCCAGCATTTT. Full variable domain (missing parts from reference TRBV5-8 and TRBJ1-5): EAGVTQSPTHLIKTRGQQATLRCSPISGHTSVYWYQQALGLGLQFLLWYDEGEERNRGNFPPRFSGRQFPNYSSELNVNALELEDSALYLCASSLEVYSNQPQHFGDGTRLSIL.